The rows below give T cell receptor beta chains drawn from one sample of a study of Ad26.COV2.S vaccination and SARS-CoV-2 variants. TCRdb keeps only in-frame clones here, not all; method: immunoSEQ multiplex PCR. The table includes hundreds of thousands of clones, 75% to 90% detected once. Sample: peripheral blood, taken in a trial of Ad26.COV2.S vaccine versus placebo. These receptors were collected from a person between 18 and 60 years old who received the Ad26.COV2.S COVID-19 vaccine or a placebo. Each CDR3 is given without its conserved first and last residue. Each record gives: J gene, V gene, CDR3 protein.

j_gene: TRBJ2-7
v_gene: TRBV5-4
CDR3aa: ASSLTESGGPSRYEQY

j_gene: TRBJ1-2
v_gene: TRBV10-2
CDR3aa: ASSGRRQGADSGYT

j_gene: TRBJ1-4
v_gene: TRBV29-1
CDR3aa: SVVGGVVSTNEKLF

j_gene: TRBJ1-1
v_gene: TRBV7-9
CDR3aa: ASIYDRANTEAF

j_gene: TRBJ1-2
v_gene: TRBV27
CDR3aa: ASSQLDSYGYT

j_gene: TRBJ2-2
v_gene: TRBV2
CDR3aa: ASGTSGNTGELF

j_gene: TRBJ2-3
v_gene: TRBV4-2
CDR3aa: ASSKAGVTDTQY

j_gene: TRBJ2-7
v_gene: TRBV7-8
CDR3aa: ASSRGGSGQAQY

j_gene: TRBJ2-5
v_gene: TRBV5-5
CDR3aa: ASSLVRGSQETQY

j_gene: TRBJ2-2
v_gene: TRBV9
CDR3aa: ASSPLGLAGGPGELF